The 10 T cell receptor beta chains below come from one sample, sequenced in a study of blood T cell repertoires in COVID-19. Here immunoSEQ multiplex PCR was the method, and the copy in TCRdb shows in-frame clones only, minus some. The profile shows 120,000 or so clones, more than 75% of them singletons. The specimen sequenced was peripheral blood. Receptors were obtained from a human donor in a cohort sampled during active COVID-19.

The V and J genes are TRBV27 and TRBJ1-2; a possible D gene is TRBD1 (6 bases). The V end lost 0 bases, the J end lost 3 bases, and 8 bases lay between the germline ends. Germline V gene sequence: CDR1 MNHEY, CDR2 SMNVEV (reference sequence). The CDR3 sequence is 14 residues long. The CDR3, as DNA: TGTGCCAGCAGTTTATCCTACAGGGACTATGGCTACACCTTC. It yields the protein CASSLSYRDYGYTF.

This chain joins TRBV2 and TRBJ2-3, with TRBD2 matching over 10 bases. Losses at the gene ends were 2 bases for V and 3 bases for J; bases not matched to a gene: 5. The CDR3 covers 16 residues. CDR1 and CDR2 (germline): SNHLY, FYNNEI. The CDR3 protein is CASSELAGALTDTQYF. The CDR3 DNA reads as TGTGCCAGCAGTGAACTAGCGGGGGCACTAACAGATACGCAGTATTTT.

This chain uses TRBV29-1 with TRBJ2-7; the match to TRBD1 covers 7 bases. The CDR3 sequence is 14 residues long. CDR1 is SQVTM and CDR2 is ANQGSEA in the germline V gene. Unmatched junction bases numbered 4, after V lost 0 bases and J lost 2 bases. The CDR3 is CSVEDGTATYEQYF. CDR3 nucleotides: TGCAGCGTTGAAGACGGGACAGCAACCTACGAGCAGTACTTC.

This chain links TRBV4-1 with TRBJ2-1; no reliable D call. This CDR3 spans 14 amino acids. V lost 4 bases and J 9 bases, leaving 16 bases between the germline ends. From germline, CDR1 is MGHRA and CDR2 YSYEKL. The CDR3 DNA sequence: TGCGCCAGCAGCCGCACGGCGGCGGCTGGTGAGCAGTTCTTC. Protein: CASSRTAAAGEQFF.

This clone is a singleton in its sample. The J gene is TRBJ2-6, the V gene TRBV9, with D possibly matching TRBD1 (7 bases). CDR1 and CDR2 from the germline V gene are SGDLS and YYNGEE. The CDR3 spans 18 residues. Trimming took off 4 bases at V and 0 bases at J, with 17 bases between the two ends. CDR3 bases: TGTGCCAGCAGCTCACCAGGGGGGTACTCCTCTGGGGCCAACGTCCTGACTTTC. This sequence encodes CASSSPGGYSSGANVLTF.

Here the CDR3 reads CASSLGQGGFYEQYF. CDR3 sequence (DNA): TGCGCCAGCAGCTTGGGACAGGGGGGATTTTACGAGCAGTACTTC. The chain combines TRBV5-1 with TRBJ2-7; 9 positions agree with TRBD1. Germline loops: CDR1 SGHRS, CDR2 YFSETQ. The CDR3 sequence is 15 residues long. Trimming at V came to 0 bases and at J to 4 bases, leaving 5 bases not matched to a gene.

V and J are TRBV7-9 and TRBJ2-1; 14 nucleotides agree with TRBD2. Per germline, CDR1 SEHNR and CDR2 FQNEAQ (reference sequence). J was trimmed by 8 bases and V by 4 bases; bases with no gene match: 13. The CDR3 covers 18 residues. DNA for the CDR3: TGTGCCAGCAGCTCGCAAGGGGGACTAGCGGGGGCATTCCATGAGCAGTTCTTC. It yields the protein CASSSQGGLAGAFHEQFF.

This chain uses TRBV10-3 with TRBJ1-2, with 8 bases fitting TRBD1. Germline-derived CDR1 and CDR2 are ENHRY and SYGVKD. The CDR3 is made up of 15 amino acids. The trim removed 2 bases at V and 8 bases at J, leaving 10 bases unmatched. The CDR3 reads CAISEGRGRGDGYTF. Written as DNA, the CDR3 is TGTGCCATCAGTGAGGGCAGGGGGCGCGGCGACGGCTACACCTTC.

V usage is TRBV19 and J usage is TRBJ1-1; possible D gene TRBD1, 6 bases. Trimming removed 5 bases at V and 3 bases at J, with 16 bases between. Germline V CDR1 and CDR2: LNHDA, SQIVND (reference sequence). The CDR3 consists of 15 residues. The CDR3 sequence: CASSEKGGTHTEAFF. As DNA, the CDR3 is TGTGCCAGTAGTGAAAAGGGGGGGACCCACACTGAAGCTTTCTTT.

The CDR3 loop is CSVEDQRQGGYTF. In nucleotides, the CDR3 is TGCAGCGTTGAAGATCAGAGGCAGGGAGGCTACACCTTC. This chain joins TRBV29-1 and TRBJ1-2; D is possibly TRBD1 (5 bases). CDR3 length: 13 residues. V lost 0 bases, J lost 8 bases, and 13 bases lay in between. Germline V CDR1 and CDR2: SQVTM, ANQGSEA.